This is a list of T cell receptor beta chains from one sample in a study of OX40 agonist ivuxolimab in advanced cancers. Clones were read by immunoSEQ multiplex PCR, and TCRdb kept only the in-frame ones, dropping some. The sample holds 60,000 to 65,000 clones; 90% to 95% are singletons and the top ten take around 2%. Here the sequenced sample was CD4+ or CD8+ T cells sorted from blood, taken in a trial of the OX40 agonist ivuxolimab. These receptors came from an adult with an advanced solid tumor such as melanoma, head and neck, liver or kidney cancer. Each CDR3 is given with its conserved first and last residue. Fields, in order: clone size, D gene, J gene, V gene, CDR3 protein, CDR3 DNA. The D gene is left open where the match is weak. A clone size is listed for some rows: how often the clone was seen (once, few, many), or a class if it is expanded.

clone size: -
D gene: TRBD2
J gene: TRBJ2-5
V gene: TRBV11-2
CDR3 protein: CASSLDLAGGAQTQYF
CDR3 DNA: TGTGCCAGCAGCTTAGATCTAGCGGGGGGCGCACAGACCCAGTACTTC

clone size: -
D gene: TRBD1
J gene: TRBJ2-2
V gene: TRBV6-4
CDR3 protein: CASSRSGQLNTGELFF
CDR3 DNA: TGTGCCAGCAGTCGCTCGGGACAGCTAAACACCGGGGAGCTGTTTTTT

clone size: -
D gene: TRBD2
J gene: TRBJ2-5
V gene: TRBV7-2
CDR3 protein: CASSTGTSGETQYF
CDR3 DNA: TGTGCCAGCAGCACCGGGACTAGCGGAGAGACCCAGTACTTC

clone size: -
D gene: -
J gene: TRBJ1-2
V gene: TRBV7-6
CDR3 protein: CASSPPYPGGYGYTF
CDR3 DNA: TGTGCCAGCAGCCCCCCTTATCCAGGCGGCTATGGCTACACCTTC

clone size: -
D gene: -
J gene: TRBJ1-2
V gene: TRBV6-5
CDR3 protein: CASSYSRGGDGYTF
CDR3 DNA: TGTGCCAGCAGTTACTCTCGGGGAGGGGATGGCTACACCTTC

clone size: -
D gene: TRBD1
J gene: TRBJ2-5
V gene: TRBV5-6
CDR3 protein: CASSKGQAQETQYF
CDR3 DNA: TGTGCCAGCAGCAAGGGACAGGCGCAAGAGACCCAGTACTTC

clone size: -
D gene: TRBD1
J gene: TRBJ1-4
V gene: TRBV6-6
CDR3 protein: CASSYGVGTESEKLFF
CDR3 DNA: TGTGCCAGCAGTTATGGGGTGGGGACAGAAAGTGAAAAACTGTTTTTT

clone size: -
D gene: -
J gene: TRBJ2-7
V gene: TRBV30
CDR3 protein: CAWSVGGTRGF
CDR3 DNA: TGTGCCTGGAGCGTGGGGGGGACCAGGGGCTTC

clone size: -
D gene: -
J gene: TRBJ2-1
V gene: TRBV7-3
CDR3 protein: CASSSGGNNEQFF
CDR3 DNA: TGTGCCAGCAGCTCCGGCGGGAACAATGAGCAGTTCTTC

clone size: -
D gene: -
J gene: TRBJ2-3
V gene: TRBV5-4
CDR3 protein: CASSSTSKAVTQYF
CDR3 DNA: TGTGCCAGCAGCTCAACCTCTAAGGCGGTTACGCAGTATTTT

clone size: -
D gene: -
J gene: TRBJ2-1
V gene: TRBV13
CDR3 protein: CASSLGGGSYNEQFF
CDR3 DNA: TGTGCCAGCAGCTTAGGTGGGGGCTCCTACAATGAGCAGTTCTTC

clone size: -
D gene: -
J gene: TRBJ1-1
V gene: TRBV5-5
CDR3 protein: CASSLDVANTEAFF
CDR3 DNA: TGTGCCAGCAGCTTGGATGTCGCGAACACTGAAGCTTTCTTT

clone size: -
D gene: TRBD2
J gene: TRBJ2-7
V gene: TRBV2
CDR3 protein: CASTSVAGYEQYF
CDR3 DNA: TGTGCCAGCACAAGCGTAGCGGGCTACGAGCAGTACTTC

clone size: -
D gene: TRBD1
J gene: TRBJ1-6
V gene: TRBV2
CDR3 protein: CASREETGRTFLVSYNSPLHF
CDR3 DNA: TGTGCCAGCAGGGAAGAGACAGGGAGGACTTTCCTAGTCTCTTATAATTCACCCCTCCACTTT

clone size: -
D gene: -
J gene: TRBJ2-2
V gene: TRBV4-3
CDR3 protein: CASSQDIRGGISNTGELFF
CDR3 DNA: TGCGCCAGCAGCCAAGATATAAGGGGTGGAATTTCGAACACCGGGGAGCTGTTTTTT

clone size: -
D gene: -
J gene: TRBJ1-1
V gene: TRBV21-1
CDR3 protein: CASSNKLRKGSGVLPTEAFF
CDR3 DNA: TGTGCCAGCAGCAACAAACTCAGGAAGGGGAGCGGAGTATTGCCCACTGAAGCTTTCTTT

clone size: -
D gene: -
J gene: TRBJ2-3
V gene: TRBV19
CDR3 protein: CASSRAGYFDTDTQYF
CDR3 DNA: TGTGCCAGTAGCCGGGCAGGGTATTTTGACACAGATACGCAGTATTTT

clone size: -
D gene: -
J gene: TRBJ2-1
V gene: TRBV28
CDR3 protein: CASSFDTGSAEDNEQFF
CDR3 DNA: TGTGCCAGCAGCTTCGATACAGGGTCCGCCGAGGACAATGAGCAGTTCTTC

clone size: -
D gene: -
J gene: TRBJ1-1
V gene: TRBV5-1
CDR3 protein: CASSPDGTEAFF
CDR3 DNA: TGCGCCAGCAGCCCCGACGGCACTGAAGCTTTCTTT

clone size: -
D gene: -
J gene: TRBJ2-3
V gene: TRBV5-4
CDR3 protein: CASSLPGQWDTQYF
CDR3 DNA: TGTGCCAGCAGCTTGCCTGGGCAGTGGGATACGCAGTATTTT

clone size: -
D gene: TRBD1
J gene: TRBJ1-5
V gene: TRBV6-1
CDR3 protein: CASSDRTGGSNQPQHF
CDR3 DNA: TGTGCCAGCAGTGACCGGACAGGGGGAAGCAATCAGCCCCAGCATTTT

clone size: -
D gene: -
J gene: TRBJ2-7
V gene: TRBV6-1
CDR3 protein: CASSAGHHSNEQYF
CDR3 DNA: TGTGCCAGCAGCGCGGGACATCATAGCAACGAGCAGTACTTC

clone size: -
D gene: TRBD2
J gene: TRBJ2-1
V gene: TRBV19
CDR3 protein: CASSPRTSGRGNEQFF
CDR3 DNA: TGTGCCAGTAGTCCTCGGACTAGCGGGAGGGGGAATGAGCAGTTCTTC

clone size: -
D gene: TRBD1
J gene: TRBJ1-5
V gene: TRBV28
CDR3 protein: CASSFSGQGNQPQHF
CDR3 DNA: TGTGCCAGCAGTTTTTCGGGACAGGGAAATCAGCCCCAGCATTTT

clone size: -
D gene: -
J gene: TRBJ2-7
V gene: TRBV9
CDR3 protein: CASSPGDGPYEQYF
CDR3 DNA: TGTGCCAGCAGCCCAGGTGACGGACCCTACGAGCAGTACTTC

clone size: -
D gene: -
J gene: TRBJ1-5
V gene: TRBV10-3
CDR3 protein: CASKGESNQPQHF
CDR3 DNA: TGTGCCTCGAAGGGTGAAAGCAATCAGCCCCAGCATTTT

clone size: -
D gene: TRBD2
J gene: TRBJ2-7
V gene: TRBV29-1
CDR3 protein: CSVVGLAEREQYF
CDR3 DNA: TGCAGCGTGGTGGGACTAGCGGAGCGCGAGCAGTACTTC

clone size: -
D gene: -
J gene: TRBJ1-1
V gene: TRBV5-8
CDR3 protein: CASSLWGWTEAFF
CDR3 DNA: TGTGCCAGCAGCTTGTGGGGTTGGACTGAAGCTTTCTTT

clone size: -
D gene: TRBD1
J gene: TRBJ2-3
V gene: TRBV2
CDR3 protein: CASTSRTGMADTQYF
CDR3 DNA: TGTGCCAGCACCTCTAGGACAGGGATGGCAGATACGCAGTATTTT

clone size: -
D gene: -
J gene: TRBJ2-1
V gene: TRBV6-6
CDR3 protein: CASNPPPKAGSGEQFF
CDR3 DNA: TGTGCCAGCAATCCTCCACCGAAGGCTGGGTCGGGTGAGCAGTTCTTC

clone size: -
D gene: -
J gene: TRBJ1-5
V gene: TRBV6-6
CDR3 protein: CASSYSGSSNQPQHF
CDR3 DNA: TGTGCCAGCAGTTACAGCGGGTCTAGCAATCAGCCCCAGCATTTT

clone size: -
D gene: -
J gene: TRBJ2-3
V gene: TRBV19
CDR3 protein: CASSTLGGGTTDTQYF
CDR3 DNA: TGTGCCAGTAGTACCCTTGGGGGAGGAACCACAGATACGCAGTATTTT

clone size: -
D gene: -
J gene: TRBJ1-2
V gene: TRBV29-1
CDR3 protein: CSGRDLNYGYTF
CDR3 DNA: TGCAGCGGCCGGGACCTTAACTATGGCTACACCTTC

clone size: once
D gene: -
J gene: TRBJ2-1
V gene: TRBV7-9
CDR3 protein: CASSTRGVNEQFF
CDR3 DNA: TGTGCCAGCAGCACGAGGGGGGTCAATGAGCAGTTCTTC

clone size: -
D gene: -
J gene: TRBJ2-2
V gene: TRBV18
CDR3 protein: CASSPPGTGELFF
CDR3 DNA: TGTGCCAGCTCACCACCCGGGACCGGGGAGCTGTTTTTT

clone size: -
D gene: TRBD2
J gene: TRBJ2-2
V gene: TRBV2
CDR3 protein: CASSRTSGVSGELFF
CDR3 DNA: TGTGCCAGCAGCAGGACTAGCGGGGTATCCGGGGAGCTGTTTTTT

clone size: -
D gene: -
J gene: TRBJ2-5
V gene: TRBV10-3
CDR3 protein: CAISERDGQETQYF
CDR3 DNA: TGTGCCATCAGTGAGCGGGACGGTCAAGAGACCCAGTACTTC

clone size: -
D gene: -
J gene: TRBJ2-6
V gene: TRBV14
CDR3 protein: CASSRSGANVLTF
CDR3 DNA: TGTGCCAGCAGCCGTTCTGGGGCCAACGTCCTGACTTTC

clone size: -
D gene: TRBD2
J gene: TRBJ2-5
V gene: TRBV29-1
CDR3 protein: CSVEPLAGAQGETQYF
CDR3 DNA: TGCAGCGTTGAACCACTAGCGGGGGCCCAAGGGGAGACCCAGTACTTC